This T cell receptor beta chain derives from a study of response to subunit inactivated influenza vaccine. TCRdb re-called the RT-PCR reads with MiXCR, one entry per CDR3 protein. The sample has about 540,000 distinct CDR3 sequences, 20% to 25% seen once. This clonotype turned up a few times. The sample was also linked to a second study, of T cells expressing NK-cell markers. In that study: Scientists made TCR beta cDNA using 5'RACE template switching with UMIs.

The receptor was derived from a man aged 45 to 65 who received an inactivated influenza vaccine. The material was CD4+ T cells sorted from PBMCs, obtained about 13 days after vaccination.

This CDR3 reads CASSRGTSGGTTDTQYF. CDR3 sequence (DNA): TGTGCCAGCAGTCGAGGGACTAGCGGGGGTACCACAGATACGCAGTATTTT. This chain uses TRBV7-3 with TRBJ2-3, with 14 bases lining up with TRBD2. Germline V lookup: CDR1 SGHTA, CDR2 FQGTGA. The CDR3 contains 17 residues. J was trimmed by 2 bases and V by 6 bases; bases with no gene match: 7.